The 15 T cell receptor beta chains below were found in one sample sequenced in a study of T-cell memory formation after mild COVID-19. TCRdb itself ran the 5' RACE reads through MiXCR, one entry per CDR3 protein. The sample has under 250,000 distinct CDR3 sequences; more than 9% are singletons. The sequenced sample was PBMCs or a T cell subset sorted from them (not recorded which). The receptors stem from a man aged 18 to 30 who had mild COVID-19 (a few samples of this study predate the infection). Cell type and time point are not known.

As DNA, the CDR3 is TGTGCCAGCAGCCCCCGCCAGGGGGCCGGCACAGATACGCAGTATTTT. This encodes CASSPRQGAGTDTQYF. The genes are TRBV7-9 and TRBJ2-3; the match to TRBD1 covers 8 bases. The V gene's germline CDR1 is SEHNR and CDR2 FQNEAQ (reference sequence). Trimming removed 5 bases from V and 1 base from J; junction bases left unmatched: 8. This CDR3 is built from 16 residues.

This clonotype turned up a few times. The chain recombines TRBV7-2 with TRBJ2-5; D uncertain. The V end lost 5 bases, the J end lost 5 bases, and 12 bases lay between the germline ends. Germline V gene lookup returns CDR1 SGHTA and CDR2 FQGNSA. CDR3 length: 13 residues. This CDR3 reads CASSETFSETQYF. The CDR3 DNA is TGTGCCAGCAGCGAGACGTTTTCGGAGACCCAGTACTTC.

V and J are TRBV10-3 and TRBJ2-5, with 9 bases fitting TRBD1. CDR3 size: 13 residues. Germline V gene lookup returns CDR1 ENHRY and CDR2 SYGVKD. With V trimmed by 7 bases and J by 7 bases, 7 bases remained unmatched. The CDR3 DNA reads TGTGCCATCAAGGGGACAGGGAGAGGGACCCAGTACTTC. It translates to CAIKGTGRGTQYF.

This clonotype was counted many times. This sequence joins TRBV7-2 and TRBJ2-5; D possibly corresponds to TRBD2 (5 bases). The V gene lost 2 bases and the J gene lost 4 bases, with 8 bases spanning the gap. Per germline, CDR1 SGHTA and CDR2 FQGNSA. The CDR3 covers 13 residues. CDR3 bases: TGTGCCAGCAGCTTAACTAGTAGAGAGACCCAGTACTTC. Amino acids: CASSLTSRETQYF.

The gene calls are TRBV4-3 and TRBJ1-4; D call uncertain. V lost 1 base to trimming and J lost 4 bases, with 13 bases between them. Germline lookup yields CDR1 LGHNA and CDR2 YSLEER. The CDR3 is 16 amino acids. CDR3 sequence reads: CASSQVESRFNEKLFF. The CDR3 nucleotides are TGCGCCAGCAGCCAAGTCGAGAGCAGATTTAATGAAAAACTGTTTTTT.

This clonotype was observed a handful of times. CDR3 sequence reads: CASSPNPGDSTGELFF. CDR3 bases: TGTGCCAGTAGTCCAAACCCAGGGGATAGCACCGGGGAGCTGTTTTTT. The V call is TRBV19, the J call TRBJ2-2; D may be TRBD1 (6 bases). Trimming took off 5 bases at V and 4 bases at J, with 17 bases between the two ends. CDR1 and CDR2 (germline): LNHDA, SQIVND (reference sequence). The length of the CDR3 is 16 residues.

The chain is built from TRBV5-6 and TRBJ2-3; 9 nucleotides line up with TRBD1. V dropped 3 bases and J dropped 11; count of bases not matched to a gene: 13. Germline lookup yields CDR1 SGHDT and CDR2 YYEEEE. The CDR3 consists of 15 residues. In nucleotides, the CDR3 is TGTGCCAGCAGCTCAACAGGGGGCGGAAGGAGTGAGCAGTATTTT. It yields the protein CASSSTGGGRSEQYF.

The V and J genes are TRBV30 and TRBJ1-5, with unresolved D. Germline CDR1 and CDR2: GTSNPN and SVGIG (reference sequence). V was trimmed by 1 base and J by 9 bases, leaving 19 bases between them. The CDR3 is 15 residues long. This chain's CDR3 is CAWSAPGSLIGPQHF. For the CDR3, the DNA is TGTGCCTGGAGTGCCCCGGGAAGCCTGATCGGGCCCCAGCATTTT.

This clonotype occurred a few times. This rearrangement joins TRBV5-1 to TRBJ2-3; 7 nucleotides match TRBD1. The germline V gene encodes CDR1 SGHRS and CDR2 YFSETQ. V was pared by 0 bases and J by 4 bases, with 5 bases of the junction left unmatched. The CDR3 is 15 residues long. CDR3 sequence: CASSLGLTGSDTQYF. CDR3 DNA: TGCGCCAGCAGCTTGGGACTGACAGGGTCAGATACGCAGTATTTT.

This clonotype was picked up many times. CDR3 region: CASSSEAGRAYEQYF. The CDR3 DNA follows: TGTGCCAGCAGCTCAGAGGCGGGCAGGGCCTACGAGCAGTACTTC. J is TRBJ2-7 and V is TRBV7-2, with D possibly being TRBD1 or TRBD2 (5 bases each). Germline V CDR1 and CDR2: SGHTA, FQGNSA. V dropped 4 bases and J dropped 2 bases, with 15 bases sitting between them. This CDR3 has 15 amino acids.

The rearrangement links TRBV6-5 to TRBJ2-1; D is unclear. V lost 0 bases to trimming and J lost 0 bases, with 9 bases between them. The CDR3 has 16 amino acids. The germline V gene has CDR1 MNHEY and CDR2 SVGAGI. DNA of the CDR3: TGTGCCAGCAGTTACTCAATGACAAGCTCCTACAATGAGCAGTTCTTC. This gives the protein CASSYSMTSSYNEQFF.

The chain combines TRBV6-5 with TRBJ1-2; 8 bases line up with TRBD1. The junction had 10 bases not matched to a gene; V was cut back by 5 bases and J by 5 bases. Germline lookup yields CDR1 MNHEY and CDR2 SVGAGI. The CDR3 totals 15 residues. The CDR3 spells CASSRITGGSYGYTF. The CDR3 region has the DNA TGTGCCAGCAGTCGGATAACAGGGGGATCGTATGGCTACACCTTC.

In its sample, this clonotype was seen many times. The J gene is TRBJ2-3, the V gene TRBV24-1; a weak D match, TRBD2 (5 bases). Trimming took off 5 bases at V and 3 bases at J, with 14 bases between the two ends. The germline V gene encodes CDR1 KGHDR and CDR2 SFDVKD. The length of the CDR3 is 15 residues. In DNA, the CDR3 is TGTGCCACCAGTGGCCCCCCATCGGGGACAGATACGCAGTATTTT. Residues: CATSGPPSGTDTQYF.

This clonotype appeared once. The CDR3 loop is CASSEGQGYQETQYF. The CDR3 nucleotides read TGTGCCAGCAGTGAGGGACAGGGGTACCAAGAGACCCAGTACTTC. The J gene is TRBJ2-5, the V gene TRBV6-6; 10 bases align to TRBD1. V gave up 5 bases and J gave up 0 bases; unmatched junction bases: 3. The CDR3 loop spans 15 amino acids. From germline, CDR1 is MNHNY and CDR2 SVGAGI (reference sequence).

J is TRBJ2-2 and V is TRBV5-4; D possibly uses TRBD1 or TRBD2 (6 bases each). V was clipped by 4 bases and J by 3 bases, with 10 bases between them. CDR3 length: 14 residues. The germline V gene encodes CDR1 SGHNT and CDR2 YYREEE (reference sequence). The CDR3 loop is CASSGGPDTGELFF. In DNA form, the CDR3 reads TGTGCCAGCAGCGGGGGGCCGGACACCGGGGAGCTGTTTTTT.